Below, 6 T cell receptor beta chains from the same sample are listed, as sequenced in a study of a mutant IDH1 vaccine in newly diagnosed glioma. Sequenced by immunoSEQ multiplex PCR; TCRdb stores in-frame clones only, minus some. The profile shows 60,000 or so clones, 70% to 90% of them singletons. Which antigens these TCRs recognize remains unknown. Time point denoted: week 5, during vaccination. A 20-mer mutant IDH1 peptide at 300 ug was injected subcutaneously with topical imiquimod. This specimen consisted of PBMCs, obtained from a glioma patient whose treatment included an IDH1 peptide vaccine. Receptors originate from a woman between 35 and 50 years old with glioma.

The chain employs TRBV7-2 and TRBJ2-5, with D perhaps assigned TRBD1 or TRBD2 (5 bases each). The V end lost 5 bases, the J end lost 1 base, and 11 bases lay between the germline ends. From germline, CDR1 is SGHTA and CDR2 FQGNSA. This CDR3 contains 14 residues. The CDR3 nucleotides are TGTGCCAGCAGCCCAGGGACGCGCCAAGAGACCCAGTACTTC. It specifies CASSPGTRQETQYF.

The chain joins TRBV7-2 to TRBJ1-5; D gene ambiguous. Germline CDR1 SGHTA, CDR2 FQGNSA. The CDR3 is 15 residues long. Trimming removed 1 base at V and 0 bases at J, with 7 bases between. The DNA of the CDR3 is TGTGCCAGCAGCTTAGTAGGAGATAGCAATCAGCCCCAGCATTTT. As protein: CASSLVGDSNQPQHF.

The chain joins TRBV5-1 to TRBJ2-1; D ambiguous. CDR3 length: 14 amino acids. V lost 6 bases, J lost 5 bases, and 15 bases lay in between. Germline CDR1 is SGHRS and CDR2 is YFSETQ. CDR3 in amino acids: CASKPSPGDNEQFF. The CDR3 DNA follows: TGCGCCAGCAAGCCGAGCCCGGGCGACAATGAGCAGTTCTTC.

The chain joins TRBV5-1 to TRBJ2-7; 7 bases map to TRBD1. V shed 4 bases and J 5 bases; nucleotides not matched to a gene: 12. The CDR3 sequence is 15 residues long. Germline V gives CDR1 SGHRS, CDR2 YFSETQ. The chain's CDR3 is CASSPANDRVHEQYF. The CDR3 nucleotides read TGCGCCAGCAGCCCAGCGAATGACAGGGTCCACGAGCAGTACTTC.

The gene calls are TRBV11-2 and TRBJ2-7; D remains unclear. The CDR3 contains 12 residues. With 5 bases removed from V and 3 bases from J, the gap between germline ends came to 8 bases. In germline, CDR1 is SGHAT, CDR2 FQNNGV. The CDR3 region has the DNA TGTGCCAGCAGCATCGGAAGCTACGAGCAGTACTTC. It yields the protein CASSIGSYEQYF.

A word on this clone: At one end the junction does not follow the germline gene, possibly because of a read error. This sequence joins TRBV7-2 and TRBJ1-1; D is undetermined. Looked up from germline, CDR1 is SGHTA and CDR2 is FQGNSA. This CDR3 has 13 residues. The CDR3 is CASSFWLNTEAFF. The DNA of the CDR3 is TGTGCCAGCAGCTTTTGGCTGAATACTGAAGCTTTCTTT.